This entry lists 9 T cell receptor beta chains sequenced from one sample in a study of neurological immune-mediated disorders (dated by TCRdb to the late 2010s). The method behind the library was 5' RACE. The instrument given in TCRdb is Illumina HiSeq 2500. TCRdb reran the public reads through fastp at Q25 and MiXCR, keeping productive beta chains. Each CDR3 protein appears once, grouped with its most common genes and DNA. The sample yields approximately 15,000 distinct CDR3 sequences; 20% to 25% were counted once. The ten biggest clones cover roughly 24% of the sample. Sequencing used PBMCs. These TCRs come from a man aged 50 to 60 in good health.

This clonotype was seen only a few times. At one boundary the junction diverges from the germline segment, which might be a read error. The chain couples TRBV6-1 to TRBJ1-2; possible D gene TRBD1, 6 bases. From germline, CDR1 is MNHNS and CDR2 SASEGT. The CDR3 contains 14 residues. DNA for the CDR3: TGTGCCAGCAGGGAAGAAACAGGGACGGAGGGCTACACCTTC. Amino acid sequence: CASREETGTEGYTF.

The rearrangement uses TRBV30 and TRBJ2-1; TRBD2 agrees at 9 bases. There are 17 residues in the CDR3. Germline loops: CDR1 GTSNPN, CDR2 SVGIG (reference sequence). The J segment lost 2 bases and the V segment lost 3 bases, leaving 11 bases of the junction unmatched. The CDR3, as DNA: TGTGCCTGGAGGAACAGGCCTGGCGGGAGGGCCTACAATGAGCAGTTCTTC. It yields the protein CAWRNRPGGRAYNEQFF.

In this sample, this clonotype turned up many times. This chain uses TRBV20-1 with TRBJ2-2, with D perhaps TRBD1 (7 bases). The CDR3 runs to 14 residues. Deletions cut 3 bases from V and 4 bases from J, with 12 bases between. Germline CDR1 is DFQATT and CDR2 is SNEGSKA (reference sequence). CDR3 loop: CSARRDSFTGELFF. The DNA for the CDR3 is TGCAGTGCTAGGCGGGACAGTTTCACCGGGGAGCTGTTTTTT.

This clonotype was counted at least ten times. CDR3 in DNA: TGTGCCAGCAGTTTAGGACCAGGGATGAACACTGAAGCTTTCTTT. This encodes CASSLGPGMNTEAFF. The chain has TRBV12-3 or TRBV12-4 and TRBJ1-1, with a tentative D call TRBD1 (5 bases). V lost 1 base and J lost 0, with 9 bases in between. The CDR3 has 15 residues.

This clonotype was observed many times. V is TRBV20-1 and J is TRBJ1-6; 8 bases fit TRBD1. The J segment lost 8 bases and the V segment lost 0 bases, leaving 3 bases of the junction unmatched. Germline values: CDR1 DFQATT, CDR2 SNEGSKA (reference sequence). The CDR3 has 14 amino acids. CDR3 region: CSARDRTGYSPLHF. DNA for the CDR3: TGCAGTGCTAGAGATCGGACAGGGTATTCACCCCTCCACTTT.

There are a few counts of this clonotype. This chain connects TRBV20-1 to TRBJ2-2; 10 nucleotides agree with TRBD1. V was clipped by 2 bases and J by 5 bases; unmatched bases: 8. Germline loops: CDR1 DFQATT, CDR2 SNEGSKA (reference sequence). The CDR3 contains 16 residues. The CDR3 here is CSARLDRGGLTGELFF. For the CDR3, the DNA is TGCAGTGCTAGACTGGACAGGGGGGGACTGACCGGGGAGCTGTTTTTT.

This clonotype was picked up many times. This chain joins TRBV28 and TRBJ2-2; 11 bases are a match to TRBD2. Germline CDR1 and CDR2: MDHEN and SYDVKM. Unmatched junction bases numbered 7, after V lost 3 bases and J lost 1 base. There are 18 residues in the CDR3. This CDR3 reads CASSFGWGLAENTGELFF. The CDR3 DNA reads TGTGCCAGCAGTTTTGGATGGGGACTAGCGGAGAACACCGGGGAGCTGTTTTTT. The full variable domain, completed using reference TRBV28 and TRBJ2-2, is DVKVTQSSRYLVKRTGEKVFLECVQDMDHENMFWYRQDPGLGLRLIYFSYDVKMKEKGDIPEGYSVSREKKERFSLILESASTNQTSMYLCASSFGWGLAENTGELFFGEGSRLTVL.

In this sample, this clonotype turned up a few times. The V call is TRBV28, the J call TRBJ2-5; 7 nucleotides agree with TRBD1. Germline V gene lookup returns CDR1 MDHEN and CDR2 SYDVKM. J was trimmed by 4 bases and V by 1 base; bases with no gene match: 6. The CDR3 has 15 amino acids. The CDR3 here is CASSLYRGVIETQYF. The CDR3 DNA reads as TGTGCCAGCAGTTTATACAGGGGAGTAATAGAGACCCAGTACTTC.

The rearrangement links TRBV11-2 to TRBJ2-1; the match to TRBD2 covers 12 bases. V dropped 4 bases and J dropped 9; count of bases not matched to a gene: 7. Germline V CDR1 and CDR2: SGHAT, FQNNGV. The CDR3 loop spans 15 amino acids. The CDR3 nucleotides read TGTGCCAGCAGCTGGGCTAGCGGGAGGGCCGGTGAGCAGTTCTTC. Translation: CASSWASGRAGEQFF.